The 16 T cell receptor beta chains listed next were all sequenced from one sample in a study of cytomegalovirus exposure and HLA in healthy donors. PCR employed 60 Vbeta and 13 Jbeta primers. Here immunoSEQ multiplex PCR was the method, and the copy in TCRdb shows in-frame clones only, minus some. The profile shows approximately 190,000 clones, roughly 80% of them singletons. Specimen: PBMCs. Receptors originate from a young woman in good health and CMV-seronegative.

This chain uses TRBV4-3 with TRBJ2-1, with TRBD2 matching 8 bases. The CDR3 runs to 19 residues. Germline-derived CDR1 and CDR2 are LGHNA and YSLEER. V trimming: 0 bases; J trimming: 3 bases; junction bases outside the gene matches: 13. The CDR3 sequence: CASSQELGPSGSFYNEQFF. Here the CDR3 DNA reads TGCGCCAGCAGCCAAGAGCTCGGGCCCAGCGGGAGCTTCTACAATGAGCAGTTCTTC.

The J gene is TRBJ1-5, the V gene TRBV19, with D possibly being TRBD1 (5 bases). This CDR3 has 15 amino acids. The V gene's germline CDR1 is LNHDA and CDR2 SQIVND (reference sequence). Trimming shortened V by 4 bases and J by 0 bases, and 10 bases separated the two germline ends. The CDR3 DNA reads TGTGCCAGTAGTACTGGGGGGGGTAGCAATCAGCCCCAGCATTTT. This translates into CASSTGGGSNQPQHF.

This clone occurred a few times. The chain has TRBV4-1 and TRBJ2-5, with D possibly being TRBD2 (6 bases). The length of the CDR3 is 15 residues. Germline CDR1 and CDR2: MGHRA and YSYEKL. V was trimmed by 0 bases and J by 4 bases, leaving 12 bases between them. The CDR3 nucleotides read TGCGCCAGCAGCCAAGATAACGCGGGAAGAGAGACCCAGTACTTC. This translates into CASSQDNAGRETQYF.

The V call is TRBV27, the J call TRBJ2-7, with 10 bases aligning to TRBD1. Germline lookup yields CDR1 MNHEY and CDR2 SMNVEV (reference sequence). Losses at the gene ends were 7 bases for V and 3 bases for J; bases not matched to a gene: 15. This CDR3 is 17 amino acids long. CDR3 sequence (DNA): TGTGCCAGCACCACTTGGGGGAGGGACAGGGGTATCTACGAGCAGTACTTC. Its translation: CASTTWGRDRGIYEQYF.

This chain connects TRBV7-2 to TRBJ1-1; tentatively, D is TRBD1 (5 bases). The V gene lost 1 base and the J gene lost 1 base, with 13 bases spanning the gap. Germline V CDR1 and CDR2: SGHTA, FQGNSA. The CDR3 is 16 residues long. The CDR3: CASSLVLTAKNTEAFF. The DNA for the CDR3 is TGTGCCAGCAGCTTAGTTCTGACAGCAAAGAACACTGAAGCTTTCTTT.

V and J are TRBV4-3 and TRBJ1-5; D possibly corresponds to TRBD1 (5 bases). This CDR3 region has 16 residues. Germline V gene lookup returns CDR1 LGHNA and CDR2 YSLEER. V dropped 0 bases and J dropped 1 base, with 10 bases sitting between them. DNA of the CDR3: TGCGCCAGCAGCCAAGATCTCTGGACAAGCAATCAGCCCCAGCATTTT. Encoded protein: CASSQDLWTSNQPQHF.

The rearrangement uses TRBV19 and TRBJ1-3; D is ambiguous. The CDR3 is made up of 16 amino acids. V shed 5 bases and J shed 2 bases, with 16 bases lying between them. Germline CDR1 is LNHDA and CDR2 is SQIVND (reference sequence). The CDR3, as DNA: TGTGCCAGTAGTGGCGGAAATCCAAACCCTGGAAACACCATATATTTT. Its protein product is CASSGGNPNPGNTIYF.

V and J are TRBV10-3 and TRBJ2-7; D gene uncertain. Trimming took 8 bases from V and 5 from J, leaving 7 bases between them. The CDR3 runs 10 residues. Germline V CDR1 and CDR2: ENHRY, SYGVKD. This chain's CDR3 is CAIVSHEQYV. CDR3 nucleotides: TGTGCCATCGTTAGCCACGAGCAGTACGTC.

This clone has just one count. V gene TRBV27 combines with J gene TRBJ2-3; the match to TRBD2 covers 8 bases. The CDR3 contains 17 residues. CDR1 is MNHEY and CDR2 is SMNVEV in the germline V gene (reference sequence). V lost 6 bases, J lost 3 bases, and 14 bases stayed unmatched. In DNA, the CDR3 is TGTGCCAGCAGCCGAAGGGGGTTAGCGGGGTCAACAGATACGCAGTATTTT. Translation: CASSRRGLAGSTDTQYF.

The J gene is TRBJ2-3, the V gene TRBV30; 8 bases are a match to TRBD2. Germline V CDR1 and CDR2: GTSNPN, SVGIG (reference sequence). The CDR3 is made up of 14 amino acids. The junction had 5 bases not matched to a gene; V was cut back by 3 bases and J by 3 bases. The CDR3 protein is CAWSHGGVTDTQYF. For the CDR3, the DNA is TGTGCCTGGAGCCACGGGGGGGTGACAGATACGCAGTATTTT.

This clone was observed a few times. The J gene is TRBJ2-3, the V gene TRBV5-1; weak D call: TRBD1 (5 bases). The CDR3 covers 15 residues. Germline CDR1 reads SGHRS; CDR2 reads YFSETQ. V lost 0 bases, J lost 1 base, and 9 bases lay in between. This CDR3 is CASSLAGQGTDTQYF. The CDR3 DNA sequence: TGCGCCAGCAGCTTGGCTGGACAAGGCACAGATACGCAGTATTTT.

The CDR3 DNA reads TGTGCCAGCAGCTCCGCCTCGGGACAGGGTGGGCAAGAGACCCAGTACTTC. Protein: CASSSASGQGGQETQYF. The genes are TRBV7-9 and TRBJ2-5; TRBD1 agrees at 9 bases. Germline lookup yields CDR1 SEHNR and CDR2 FQNEAQ (reference sequence). With 4 bases clipped from V and 2 bases from J, the junction kept 11 bases outside the gene matches. This CDR3 comprises 17 residues.

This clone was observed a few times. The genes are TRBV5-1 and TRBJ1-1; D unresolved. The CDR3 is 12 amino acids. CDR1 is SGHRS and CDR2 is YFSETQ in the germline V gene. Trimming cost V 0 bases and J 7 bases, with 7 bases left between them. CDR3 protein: CASSLVVGEAFF. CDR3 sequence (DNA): TGCGCCAGCAGCTTGGTAGTCGGTGAAGCTTTCTTT.

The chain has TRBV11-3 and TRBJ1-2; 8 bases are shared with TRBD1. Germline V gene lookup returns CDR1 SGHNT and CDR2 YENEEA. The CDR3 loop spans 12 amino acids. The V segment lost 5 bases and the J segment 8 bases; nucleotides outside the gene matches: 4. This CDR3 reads CASSGRGQGYTF. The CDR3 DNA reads TGTGCCAGCAGCGGCAGGGGGCAAGGCTACACCTTC.

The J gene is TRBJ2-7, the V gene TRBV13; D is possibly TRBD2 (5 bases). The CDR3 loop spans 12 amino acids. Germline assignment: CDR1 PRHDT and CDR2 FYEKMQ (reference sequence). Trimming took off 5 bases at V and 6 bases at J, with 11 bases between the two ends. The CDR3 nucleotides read TGTGCCAGCAGCCGGACTGGAGGCGAGCAGTACGTC. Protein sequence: CASSRTGGEQYV.

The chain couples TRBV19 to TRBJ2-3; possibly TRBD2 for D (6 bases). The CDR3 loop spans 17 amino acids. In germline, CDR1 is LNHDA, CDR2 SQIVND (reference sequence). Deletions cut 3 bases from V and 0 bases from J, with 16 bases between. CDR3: CASSMGVAVTSTDTQYF. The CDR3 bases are TGTGCCAGTAGTATGGGGGTAGCGGTTACTAGCACAGATACGCAGTATTTT. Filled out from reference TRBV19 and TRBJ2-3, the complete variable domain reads DGGITQSPKYLFRKEGQNVTLSCEQNLNHDAMYWYRQDPGQGLRLIYYSQIVNDFQKGDIAEGYSVSREKKESFPLTVTSAQKNPTAFYLCASSMGVAVTSTDTQYFGPGTRLTVL.